This is a list of T cell receptor beta chains from one sample in a study of T cells in Graves' hyperthyroidism and ophthalmopathy. TCRdb re-derived calls from the multiplex PCR reads in MiXCR, one entry per CDR3 protein. Of roughly 200,000 distinct CDR3 sequences in the sample, 17% were seen once. Sequences were obtained from blood. The receptors originated from a woman aged 45-65 years with Graves' hyperthyroidism. Each CDR3 is given with its conserved first and last residue. The D gene is left open where the match is weak. Only some rows state a clone size, as once, few, many or a class for expanded clones.

cdr3_length	j_call	v_call	clone_size	d_call	cdr3_nt	cdr3_aa
16	TRBJ2-7	TRBV5-1	.	.	TGCGCCAGCAGCTTGGGGGGGGCCAGGAGCTCCTACGAGCAGTACTTC	CASSLGGARSSYEQYF
15	TRBJ1-5	TRBV7-2	many	.	TGTGCCAGCAGCTTAAGGTCCGGCTTTGGTCAGCCCCAGCATTTT	CASSLRSGFGQPQHF
13	TRBJ1-5	TRBV30	few	.	TGTGCCTGGAATCCAGACCGGTATCAGCCCCAGCATTTT	CAWNPDRYQPQHF
16	TRBJ2-7	TRBV11-2	few	.	TGTGCCAGCAGCTTAGGAGGGGCAGGCCCTCTCTACGAGCAGTACTTC	CASSLGGAGPLYEQYF
15	TRBJ2-2	TRBV3-1	few	.	TGTGCCAGCAGCCAATTTTGGGAAATCACCGGGGAGCTGTTTTTT	CASSQFWEITGELFF
15	TRBJ1-5	TRBV29-1	.	.	TGCAGCGTTGTGATGGGGGGGGTAGGCAATCAGCCCCAGCATTTT	CSVVMGGVGNQPQHF
14	TRBJ1-3	TRBV19	.	.	TGTGCCAGTAGTACTCCAGGGCATGGAAACACCATATATTTT	CASSTPGHGNTIYF
14	TRBJ1-1	TRBV27	few	TRBD1	TGTGCCAGCAGCCCATACAGGGGGAACACTGAAGCTTTCTTT	CASSPYRGNTEAFF
15	TRBJ1-5	TRBV18	many	.	TGTGCCAGCTCACCGACGGGGAAGAGCAATCAGCCCCAGCATTTT	CASSPTGKSNQPQHF
15	TRBJ1-1	TRBV6-1	many	.	TGTGCCAGCAGTACACGGGCCCGAGGGGTCACTGAAGCTTTCTTT	CASSTRARGVTEAFF
16	TRBJ2-1	TRBV19	.	TRBD2	TGTGCCAGTAGATCCGGGGCTAGCGGGAGGGCCCATGAGCAGTTCTTC	CASRSGASGRAHEQFF
13	TRBJ1-4	TRBV30	.	TRBD1	TGTGCCTGGAGGACAGGGACTGGTGAAAAACTGTTTTTT	CAWRTGTGEKLFF
15	TRBJ2-5	TRBV6-1	many	TRBD2	TGTGCCAGCAGATCGTTAACTAGCGGGAGTGGGAAATGGTACTTC	CASRSLTSGSGKWYF
17	TRBJ2-1	TRBV14	.	TRBD2	TGTGCCAGCAGCCAAGATTTCGGGCTAGCGGGATTCAATGAGCAGTTCTTC	CASSQDFGLAGFNEQFF
13	TRBJ1-1	TRBV6-1	many	.	TGTGCCAGCATCGACGACAAGAACACTGAAGCTTTCTTT	CASIDDKNTEAFF
19	TRBJ1-1	TRBV7-8	.	.	TGTGCCAGCAGCTTATTGTCCTACGCTCCGAACAGAGCAAACACTGAGGCTTTCTTT	CASSLLSYAPNRANTEAFF
12	TRBJ2-2	TRBV29-1	.	.	TGCAGCGTTGAAGATCGACCCGGGGAGCTGTTTTTT	CSVEDRPGELFF
16	TRBJ2-2	TRBV4-1	few	.	TGCGCCAGCAGCCAAGAGTCCGGGCGAGGCACCGGGGAGCTGTTTTTT	CASSQESGRGTGELFF
14	TRBJ2-5	TRBV18	many	TRBD1	TGTGCCAGCTCACCGTTTCAGGGGGCAGAGACCCAGTACTTC	CASSPFQGAETQYF
16	TRBJ2-5	TRBV28	few	TRBD2	TGTGCCAGCAGGAGACTAGCGGGAGGCCTCCAAGAGACCCAGTACTTC	CASRRLAGGLQETQYF
18	TRBJ2-2	TRBV19	.	TRBD2	TGTGCCAGTATCAGACGCCGCCTTAGCGGGAGCTACACCGGGGAGCTGTTTTTT	CASIRRRLSGSYTGELFF
13	TRBJ2-1	TRBV7-3	few	.	TGTGCCAGCAGCTTCGAATTAGCCGATGAGCAGTTCTTC	CASSFELADEQFF
16	TRBJ2-7	TRBV20-1	.	.	TGCAGTGCTAGCCCCGCGGCGAGCGGCAGTTGGGGCGAGCAGTACTTC	CSASPAASGSWGEQYF
12	TRBJ1-1	TRBV7-9	many	.	TGTGCCAGCAGCCGTAGCGCGGGTTTCGCTTTCTTT	CASSRSAGFAFF
14	TRBJ2-5	TRBV27	many	.	TGTGCCAGCAGTTTAGACAGGCAAAAAGAGACCCAGTACTTC	CASSLDRQKETQYF
16	TRBJ2-2	TRBV7-2	few	.	TGTGCCAGCAGCTTAATGGGCAGGGGAAACACCGGGGAGCTGTTTTTT	CASSLMGRGNTGELFF
14	TRBJ1-1	TRBV3-1	many	TRBD1	TGTGCCAGCAGCCAAGCCGGGACAGGCGCTGAAGCTTTCTTT	CASSQAGTGAEAFF
13	TRBJ2-7	TRBV5-1	many	.	TGCGCCAGCAGCCAGGCGGGCTCCTACGAGCAGTACTTC	CASSQAGSYEQYF
12	TRBJ1-5	TRBV6-1	many	.	TGTGCCAGCAGAAATGGCAATCAGCCCCAGCATTTT	CASRNGNQPQHF
17	TRBJ1-1	TRBV19	many	TRBD1	TGTGCCAGTACCGTGCTGGGACAGGGGATGAGAGGAACTGAAGCTTTCTTT	CASTVLGQGMRGTEAFF
14	TRBJ2-7	TRBV19	.	.	TGTGCCAGTAGTATAACCGACAGCAACTACGAGCAGTACTTC	CASSITDSNYEQYF
14	TRBJ1-1	TRBV18	many	.	TGTGCCAGCTCACCACCCGGGACCCTCACTGAAGCTTTCTTT	CASSPPGTLTEAFF
14	TRBJ2-7	TRBV27	many	TRBD1	TGTGCCAGCAGACCCGCGGACAGGGGGCATGAGCAGTACTTC	CASRPADRGHEQYF
14	TRBJ1-5	TRBV27	.	TRBD1	TGTGCCAGCAGTACAGGGGGGGGCAATCAGCCCCAGCATTTT	CASSTGGGNQPQHF
14	TRBJ1-1	TRBV12-3/TRBV12-4	few	.	TGTGCCAGCAGTCCCCAAGGGGGGGGGACTGAAGCTTTCTTT	CASSPQGGGTEAFF
11	TRBJ1-6	TRBV6-1	few	.	TGTGCCAGCGGGCCGCCCCGCCCCCTCCACTTT	CASGPPRPLHF
15	TRBJ2-1	TRBV24-1	few	TRBD2	TGTGCCACCAGTGATAGAGCGGGAGATGGAAATGAGCAGTTCTTC	CATSDRAGDGNEQFF
15	TRBJ1-1	TRBV5-1	.	TRBD1	TGCGCCAGCAGCGGACCCGGACAGGGGGCGGGTGAAGCTTTCTTT	CASSGPGQGAGEAFF
15	TRBJ2-3	TRBV9	.	TRBD1	TGTGCCAGCAGCGGCGGGACAGGCGGCACAGATACGCAGTATTTT	CASSGGTGGTDTQYF
14	TRBJ2-7	TRBV28	.	TRBD1	TGCGCCAGCAGTGGAGGACAGGGGCCCCACGGGCAGTACTTC	CASSGGQGPHGQYF
14	TRBJ2-5	TRBV29-1	.	TRBD1	TGCAGCGTTGTCTGGGACAGGTTCGAAGAGACCCAGTACTTC	CSVVWDRFEETQYF
14	TRBJ1-5	TRBV12-3/TRBV12-4	.	.	TGTGCCAGCAGTTATAGATATAGCAATCAGCCCCAGCATTTT	CASSYRYSNQPQHF
14	TRBJ2-3	TRBV16	.	.	TGTGCCAGCAGCCAATCCGGGTTAAAAGATACGCAGTATTTT	CASSQSGLKDTQYF
17	TRBJ2-5	TRBV5-1	few	TRBD2	TGCGCCAGCAGCTTGTATGGGCGGCTAGCGGGAGAAGAGACCCAGTACTTC	CASSLYGRLAGEETQYF
13	TRBJ1-5	TRBV6-5	few	.	TGTGCCAGCAGTTACACAGAAACCGAGCCCCAGCATTTT	CASSYTETEPQHF
16	TRBJ2-3	TRBV24-1	.	TRBD1	TGTGCCACCAGTGATGCCGGGACAGGGACCACAGATACGCAGTATTTT	CATSDAGTGTTDTQYF
13	TRBJ1-2	TRBV27	.	.	TGTGCCAGCAGGCCGACAGGACACTATGGCTACACCTTC	CASRPTGHYGYTF
15	TRBJ2-5	TRBV6-1	.	TRBD2	TGTGCCAGCAGATTTAGCGGGGGGGCGGGAGAGACCCAGTACTTC	CASRFSGGAGETQYF
17	TRBJ1-3	TRBV7-9	.	.	TGTGCCAGCAGCCCCCGAGAGGCGGAGAGCTCTGGAAACACCATATATTTT	CASSPREAESSGNTIYF
13	TRBJ1-6	TRBV7-3	many	.	TGTGCCAGCAGCTCCACGTTCGATTCACCCCTCCACTTT	CASSSTFDSPLHF
15	TRBJ1-6	TRBV5-1	few	TRBD1	TGCGCCAGCAGCAAGGGACAGGGAGACAGTTCACCCCTCCACTTT	CASSKGQGDSSPLHF
14	TRBJ2-7	TRBV7-9	many	TRBD1	TGTGCCATCGACCCCCCGACAGGGGCCTACGAGCAGTACTTC	CAIDPPTGAYEQYF
15	TRBJ2-3	TRBV20-1	few	TRBD2	TGCAGTGCTAGAGATGGGGGACTAGCGGGGATAACGCAGTATTTT	CSARDGGLAGITQYF
14	TRBJ2-7	TRBV7-9	many	.	TGTGCCAGCAGCTTTCTAGCGAGTTCGGGTGAGCAGTACTTC	CASSFLASSGEQYF
13	TRBJ1-1	TRBV29-1	many	.	TGCAGCGCCAACCGGGGGACGAACACTGAAGCTTTCTTT	CSANRGTNTEAFF
14	TRBJ2-7	TRBV6-1	few	.	TGTGCCAGCAACGACCGGGACTTCTCCTACGAGCAGTACTTC	CASNDRDFSYEQYF
15	TRBJ2-1	TRBV7-3	few	.	TGTGCCAGCAGCTTAATACCGGGGAACAACAATGAGCAGTTCTTC	CASSLIPGNNNEQFF
15	TRBJ2-7	TRBV7-9	.	.	TGTGCCAGCAGCTTGTCGGGGGCCGGGTTCTACGAGCAGTACTTC	CASSLSGAGFYEQYF
15	TRBJ2-1	TRBV11-2	few	TRBD1	TGTGCCAGCAGCCCACGACAGGGGCTGGGCAATGAGCAGTTCTTC	CASSPRQGLGNEQFF
12	TRBJ2-5	TRBV30	many	.	TGTGCCTGGAGTAGGCCCCAAGAGACCCAGTACTTC	CAWSRPQETQYF